Below, 18 T cell receptor beta chains from the same sample are listed, as sequenced in a study of shared clonotypes between healthy human individuals. Assay: immunoSEQ multiplex PCR; the TCRdb copy retains only in-frame clones and omits some. The data hold approximately 2.4 million clones, with around 95% observed a single time. The sequencing input was naive CD4+ T cells sorted from blood. Subset noted: CD45RA+ positively selected. The receptors originated from a man younger than 35 in good health.

This clone has a handful of counts. V gene TRBV7-9 combines with J gene TRBJ1-6, with 9 bases aligning to TRBD1. Germline loops: CDR1 SEHNR, CDR2 FQNEAQ (reference sequence). The CDR3 loop spans 16 amino acids. Trimming took 3 bases from V and 10 from J; bases not matched to a gene: 10. CDR3: CASSFGTGTLGSPLHF. The DNA of the CDR3 is TGTGCCAGCAGCTTCGGGACAGGGACATTGGGATCACCCCTCCACTTT. Looking up the rest from reference TRBV7-9 and TRBJ1-6 gives the full variable domain: DTGVSQNPRHKITKRGQNVTFRCDPISEHNRLYWYRQTLGQGPEFLTYFQNEAQLEKSRLLSDRFSAERPKGSFSTLEIQRTEQGDSAMYLCASSFGTGTLGSPLHFGNGTRLTVT.

The gene calls are TRBV28 and TRBJ1-2, with TRBD1 matching over 7 bases. The CDR3 runs to 14 residues. The germline V gene has CDR1 MDHEN and CDR2 SYDVKM. J lost 6 bases, V lost 6 bases, and 10 bases had no gene match. In DNA form, the CDR3 reads TGTGCCAGCAGACCCACCGACAGGGCAGATGGCTACACCTTC. Protein sequence: CASRPTDRADGYTF.

The chain is built from TRBV10-2 and TRBJ2-2; D might be TRBD1 (6 bases). This CDR3 is 17 amino acids long. Trimming removed 0 bases from V and 3 bases from J, with 14 bases in between. Germline loops: CDR1 WSHSY, CDR2 SAAADI. The CDR3 DNA reads as TGCGCCAGCAGTGAGTCGAGTCTGGGGGCTCACACCGGGGAGCTGTTTTTT. Protein: CASSESSLGAHTGELFF.

In regard to this clone: Mismatch with germline at one junction end may stem from a read error. This chain connects TRBV7-7 to TRBJ2-5, with D possibly TRBD1 on 6 matching bases. The CDR3 is 16 amino acids. Germline CDR1 reads SSHAT; CDR2 reads FNYEAQ (reference sequence). The CDR3: CASSLATARGQETQYF. CDR3 bases: TGTGCTAGCAGCTTAGCGACCGCCAGGGGTCAAGAGACCCAGTACTTC.

The chain uses TRBV10-3 and TRBJ1-3; no definite D call. Looked up from germline, CDR1 is ENHRY and CDR2 is SYGVKD. The CDR3 runs 14 residues. Trimming removed 10 bases from V and 0 bases from J, with 13 bases in between. CDR3 loop: CATTYGVSGNTIYF. CDR3 DNA: TGTGCCACGACATATGGGGTCTCTGGAAACACCATATATTTT.

The genes are TRBV5-1 and TRBJ2-3, with D possibly being TRBD1 (6 bases). V was pared by 4 bases and J by 4 bases, with 13 bases between. CDR1 SGHRS and CDR2 YFSETQ come from the germline V gene. The CDR3 has 14 amino acids. This chain's CDR3 is CASSPEQGPDTQYF. DNA for the CDR3: TGCGCCAGCAGCCCGGAACAGGGTCCAGATACGCAGTATTTT.

Of note for this clone: This sample includes further DNA sequences coding for the same CDR3. This chain joins TRBV5-4 and TRBJ2-1; unclear D gene. Per germline, CDR1 SGHNT and CDR2 YYREEE (reference sequence). The CDR3 is made up of 11 amino acids. V was shortened by 1 base and J by 4 bases, with 0 bases between the two germline ends. The CDR3 protein is CASSLYNEQFF. The CDR3 DNA is TGTGCCAGCAGCTTGTACAATGAGCAGTTCTTC.

With regard to this clone: It is unclear where the CDR3 begins or ends on the DNA, so no DNA is shown, and the CDR3 is as TCRdb lists it. The CDR3 loop reads CASSSSGGRAADTQYF. V is TRBV27 and J is TRBJ2-3; the table's D call TRBD2 went unverified against the DNA. CDR1 and CDR2 from the germline V gene are MNHEY and SMNVEV (reference sequence). The CDR3 is 16 residues long, ends included.

The chain combines TRBV5-1 with TRBJ2-5, with D maybe TRBD2 (6 bases). The CDR3 is 15 amino acids. CDR1 SGHRS and CDR2 YFSETQ come from the germline V gene. V was cut by 0 bases and J by 2 bases, with 11 bases left in between. This CDR3 reads CASSLVADLQETQYF. CDR3 DNA sequence: TGCGCCAGCAGCTTGGTAGCGGACCTACAAGAGACCCAGTACTTC. The full variable domain, completed using reference TRBV5-1 and TRBJ2-5, is KAGVTQTPRYLIKTRGQQVTLSCSPISGHRSVSWYQQTPGQGLQFLFEYFSETQRNKGNFPGRFSGRQFSNSRSEMNVSTLELGDSALYLCASSLVADLQETQYFGPGTRLLVL.

V gene TRBV6-1 combines with J gene TRBJ1-1; D unresolved. Germline CDR1 and CDR2: MNHNS and SASEGT. This CDR3 spans 16 amino acids. V was clipped by 1 base and J by 3 bases, with 15 bases between them. CDR3 sequence: CASSEGTPRLDTEAFF. The CDR3 region has the DNA TGTGCCAGCAGTGAAGGTACTCCCCGCCTGGACACTGAAGCTTTCTTT.

The chain links TRBV5-1 to TRBJ2-7; TRBD1 might be the D (5 bases). V was clipped by 1 base and J by 6 bases, with 11 bases between them. The CDR3 runs 13 residues. Germline CDR1 reads SGHRS; CDR2 reads YFSETQ. In nucleotides, the CDR3 is TGCGCCAGCAGCTTGCCCCCGACAGTCGAGCAGTACTTC. Its translation: CASSLPPTVEQYF.

V is TRBV18 and J is TRBJ2-1; 10 bases fit TRBD2. The V gene's germline CDR1 is KGHSH and CDR2 LQKENI. V was clipped by 0 bases and J by 4 bases; unmatched bases: 6. The CDR3 contains 17 residues. CDR3 coding DNA: TGTGCCAGCTCACCACCAGGACTAGCGGCTAAATACAATGAGCAGTTCTTC. This translates into CASSPPGLAAKYNEQFF.

The chain joins TRBV5-1 to TRBJ2-5, with no clear D. The germline V gene encodes CDR1 SGHRS and CDR2 YFSETQ. Trimming pared 4 bases from V and 1 base from J, leaving 11 bases between. This CDR3 has 14 amino acids. CDR3 protein: CASSMDGAQETQYF. In DNA form, the CDR3 reads TGCGCCAGCAGCATGGACGGAGCCCAAGAGACCCAGTACTTC.

This sequence joins TRBV5-6 and TRBJ2-3; 8 positions agree with TRBD1. V lost 3 bases to trimming and J lost 3 bases; unmatched junction nucleotides: 0. The CDR3 has 13 amino acids. The germline CDR1 and CDR2 sequences are SGHDT and YYEEEE. The CDR3 loop is CASSWTGTDTQYF. The CDR3 nucleotides read TGTGCCAGCAGCTGGACAGGGACAGATACGCAGTATTTT.

V is TRBV9 and J is TRBJ2-7; no definite D call. This CDR3 contains 16 residues. CDR1 is SGDLS and CDR2 is YYNGEE in the germline V gene. The V and J ends lost 0 bases and 1 base respectively, with 14 bases between them. CDR3 nucleotide sequence: TGTGCCAGCAGCGTAGGTACCGATAACCCTTCCTACGAGCAGTACTTC. Protein product: CASSVGTDNPSYEQYF. Supplemented by reference TRBV9 and TRBJ2-7, the full variable domain reads DSGVTQTPKHLITATGQRVTLRCSPRSGDLSVYWYQQSLDQGLQFLIQYYNGEERAKGNILERFSAQQFPDLHSELNLSSLELGDSALYFCASSVGTDNPSYEQYFGPGTRLTVT.

The rearrangement uses TRBV6-1 and TRBJ2-1; TRBD2 is a possible D gene (6 bases). V dropped 2 bases and J dropped 14 bases, with 16 bases sitting between them. Germline-derived CDR1 and CDR2 are MNHNS and SASEGT. This CDR3 spans 13 amino acids. CDR3 residues: CASSENALASEFF. CDR3 nucleotide sequence: TGTGCCAGCAGTGAAAACGCGTTGGCTAGCGAGTTCTTC.

The chain couples TRBV7-9 to TRBJ1-5; weak D call: TRBD1 (5 bases). The CDR3 spans 14 residues. Trimming took 4 bases from V and 4 from J, leaving 11 bases between them. Looked up from germline, CDR1 is SEHNR and CDR2 is FQNEAQ (reference sequence). The CDR3 spells CASSSQGINQPQHF. CDR3 sequence (DNA): TGTGCCAGCAGCTCGCAGGGTATTAATCAGCCCCAGCATTTT.

The chain employs TRBV2 and TRBJ1-2; D might be TRBD1 (6 bases). The CDR3 runs 13 residues. In germline, CDR1 is SNHLY, CDR2 FYNNEI. The V gene lost 6 bases and the J gene lost 7 bases, with 15 bases spanning the gap. The CDR3 sequence: CASSRDTTRGYTF. The CDR3 DNA follows: TGTGCCAGCAGCCGGGACACCACCCGTGGCTACACCTTC.